This T cell receptor beta chain emerged from a study of cytomegalovirus exposure and HLA in healthy donors. 60 Vbeta and 13 Jbeta primers were used in PCR. The table came from immunoSEQ multiplex PCR; TCRdb's copy has only in-frame clones and leaves some out. This table holds roughly 140,000 clones, under 85% found once. Germline CDR1 and CDR2: SQVTM and ANQGSEA. The CDR3 is made up of 12 amino acids. V was shortened by 4 bases and J by 5 bases, with 11 bases between the two germline ends. The chain recombines TRBV29-1 with TRBJ1-1; D is ambiguous. The clonotype comes from a woman aged 40 to 50 in good health and CMV-seropositive. Sequencing was carried out using PBMCs. The CDR3 loop reads CSVGGGWTEAFF. In nucleotides, the CDR3 is TGCAGCGTTGGAGGAGGATGGACTGAAGCTTTCTTT.